Below are 30 T cell receptor beta chains sequenced from a single sample in a study of Ad26.COV2.S vaccination and SARS-CoV-2 variants (dated by TCRdb to about 2021). The receptor library was made with the immunoSEQ multiplex PCR assay. As stored in TCRdb, this immuneACCESS dataset retains in-frame rearrangements with V and J assigned. A fraction of the clones does not appear; measured against another copy, unresolved V genes explain less than half of the discrepancy, and the remainder lacks a known reason. In this sample the table shows roughly 500,000 clones, 75% to 90% of which occur a single time. The ten top clones hold approximately 2.5% of the sample. In light of the paper, this sample's treatment or condition label describes: some 19 received Ad26.COV2.S at low or high dose, single or two shots; several received placebo; per-sample allocation not given. Repertoires of vaccine and placebo recipients were sequenced from samples taken on day 63 after the first injection.

The sequenced sample was peripheral blood, obtained in a trial of Ad26.COV2.S vaccine versus placebo. The receptors here all came from a person aged 18-60 years who received the Ad26.COV2.S COVID-19 vaccine or a placebo.

This chain joins TRBV19 and TRBJ1-3; 8 positions match TRBD1. The CDR3 is made up of 16 amino acids. Germline values: CDR1 LNHDA, CDR2 SQIVND (reference sequence). The V and J ends lost 2 bases and 4 bases, in that order; junction bases with no gene match: 7. CDR3 residues: CASSISWTGPGNTIYF. The CDR3 coding sequence is TGTGCCAGTAGTATATCATGGACAGGGCCGGGAAACACCATATATTTT.

The chain combines TRBV5-1 with TRBJ1-6; D possibly corresponds to TRBD1 (6 bases). V was shortened by 3 bases and J by 16 bases, with 14 bases between the two germline ends. Germline CDR1 is SGHRS and CDR2 is YFSETQ. This CDR3 is built from 12 residues. CDR3 region: CASSSTGRGLHF. The CDR3 DNA reads TGCGCCAGCAGCTCTACAGGGCGCGGTCTCCACTTT.

The J gene is TRBJ2-1, the V gene TRBV28; tentatively, D is TRBD1 or TRBD2 (6 bases each). Germline V gene lookup returns CDR1 MDHEN and CDR2 SYDVKM. V dropped 11 bases and J dropped 2 bases, with 16 bases sitting between them. This CDR3 has 14 residues. The CDR3 nucleotides read TGTGCCGACAATGCCGGGGGCACCTACAATGAGCAGTTCTTC. Its protein product is CADNAGGTYNEQFF.

The chain carries TRBV19 and TRBJ1-2; 7 bases line up with TRBD1. The germline V gene encodes CDR1 LNHDA and CDR2 SQIVND (reference sequence). V dropped 3 bases and J dropped 6; count of bases not matched to a gene: 7. The CDR3 has 14 residues. The CDR3 DNA follows: TGTGCCAGTAGTATCGGCACAGGGGTACATGGCTACACCTTC. This codes for CASSIGTGVHGYTF.

The chain links TRBV10-3 to TRBJ2-7; unclear D gene. The germline V gene encodes CDR1 ENHRY and CDR2 SYGVKD. V lost 7 bases to trimming and J lost 8 bases, with 21 bases between them. This CDR3 spans 14 amino acids. CDR3 amino acids: CAINDRADSSQQYF. In DNA form, the CDR3 reads TGTGCCATCAATGACCGCGCCGATTCTTCTCAGCAGTACTTC.

The rearrangement uses TRBV7-9 and TRBJ2-1; weak D call: TRBD2 (6 bases). The CDR3 length is 14 residues. The V end lost 0 bases, the J end lost 3 bases, and 6 bases lay between the germline ends. Germline values: CDR1 SEHNR, CDR2 FQNEAQ (reference sequence). The CDR3, as DNA: TGTGCCAGCAGCTTAGCGACTAGCTACAATGAGCAGTTCTTC. Encoded protein: CASSLATSYNEQFF.

The chain carries TRBV13 and TRBJ1-1; D ambiguous. From germline, CDR1 is PRHDT and CDR2 FYEKMQ (reference sequence). Trimming removed 5 bases at V and 3 bases at J, with 10 bases between. This CDR3 is 13 amino acids long. The CDR3 DNA follows: TGTGCCAGCAGCACCCTGGACCACACTGAAGCTTTCTTT. This codes for CASSTLDHTEAFF.

The CDR3 here is CASSTQGTNYGYTF. CDR3 nucleotide sequence: TGTGCCAGTAGTACTCAGGGGACCAACTATGGCTACACCTTC. The gene calls are TRBV19 and TRBJ1-2, with D maybe TRBD1 (6 bases). Germline V lookup: CDR1 LNHDA, CDR2 SQIVND (reference sequence). The CDR3 runs to 14 residues. Deletions cut 4 bases from V and 2 bases from J, with 11 bases between.

The CDR3 bases are TGTGCCAGCAGCCAGACTAGCGGGGGAACAGATACGCAGTATTTT. Protein sequence: CASSQTSGGTDTQYF. The V gene is TRBV28, the J gene TRBJ2-3, with 12 bases lining up with TRBD2. The germline V gene has CDR1 MDHEN and CDR2 SYDVKM. CDR3 size: 15 residues. V was pared by 6 bases and J by 3 bases, with 4 bases of the junction left unmatched.

This clone has just one count. This sequence joins TRBV9 and TRBJ2-2; D is possibly TRBD1 or TRBD2 (5 bases each). The CDR3 extends over 17 amino acids. Germline V gene lookup returns CDR1 SGDLS and CDR2 YYNGEE. V lost 0 bases and J 3 bases, leaving 15 bases between the germline ends. Here the CDR3 DNA reads TGTGCCAGCAGCGTAGAGTCAGGTCGAGGGGACACCGGGGAGCTGTTTTTT. Translated: CASSVESGRGDTGELFF.

This clone was observed a handful of times. V gene TRBV5-6 combines with J gene TRBJ1-6, with 9 positions matching TRBD1. Trimming cost V 5 bases and J 5 bases; bases outside gene matches: 14. The CDR3 loop spans 18 amino acids. CDR1 and CDR2 from the germline V gene are SGHDT and YYEEEE. DNA of the CDR3: TGTGCCAGCAGTCCAACTTGGTCCGGGACAGGGAATAATTCACCCCTCCACTTT. Translating gives CASSPTWSGTGNNSPLHF. Full variable domain (remainder filled in from reference TRBV5-6 and TRBJ1-6): DAGVTQSPTHLIKTRGQQVTLRCSPKSGHDTVSWYQQALGQGPQFIFQYYEEEERQRGNFPDRFSGHQFPNYSSELNVNALLLGDSALYLCASSPTWSGTGNNSPLHFGNGTRLTVT.

In this sample, this clone turned up a few times. This chain links TRBV6-5 with TRBJ2-7, with 10 bases aligning to TRBD1. Germline CDR1 MNHEY, CDR2 SVGAGI. Trimming took 4 bases from V and 4 from J; bases not matched to a gene: 4. This CDR3 is 14 amino acids long. In DNA, the CDR3 is TGTGCCAGCAGTTCCGGGACAGGGGTTTACGAGCAGTACTTC. As protein: CASSSGTGVYEQYF.

The chain employs TRBV9 and TRBJ1-3; D is uncertain. Germline V CDR1 and CDR2: SGDLS, YYNGEE. The V end lost 0 bases, the J end lost 3 bases, and 10 bases lay between the germline ends. This CDR3 spans 15 amino acids. The CDR3 here is CASSVEWGGGNTIYF. CDR3 in DNA: TGTGCCAGCAGCGTAGAGTGGGGAGGTGGAAACACCATATATTTT.

The chain employs TRBV2 and TRBJ2-3; 8 positions match TRBD1. This CDR3 spans 15 amino acids. Germline V gene sequence: CDR1 SNHLY, CDR2 FYNNEI. V was clipped by 3 bases and J by 1 base; unmatched bases: 3. CDR3 sequence reads: CASSDVGQGTDTQYF. CDR3 nucleotides: TGTGCCAGCAGTGATGTGGGACAGGGCACAGATACGCAGTATTTT.

The rearrangement joins TRBV5-1 to TRBJ2-1, with 12 positions matching TRBD2. This CDR3 spans 16 amino acids. V shed 4 bases, J shed 0 bases, and the junction held 2 bases outside the gene matches. Germline-derived CDR1 and CDR2 are SGHRS and YFSETQ. Written as DNA, the CDR3 is TGCGCCAGCAGCAAGGGACTAGCGGGCTCCTACAATGAGCAGTTCTTC. This translates into CASSKGLAGSYNEQFF.

V usage is TRBV4-3 and J usage is TRBJ1-5; no firm D call. Germline V lookup: CDR1 LGHNA, CDR2 YSLEER. This CDR3 comprises 15 residues. The V gene lost 4 bases and the J gene lost 0 bases, with 10 bases spanning the gap. DNA for the CDR3: TGCGCCAGCAGCCCCGACCCATATAGCAATCAGCCCCAGCATTTT. It is translated as CASSPDPYSNQPQHF.

J is TRBJ1-4 and V is TRBV28; 7 bases fit TRBD1. CDR1 is MDHEN and CDR2 is SYDVKM in the germline V gene. CDR3 length: 15 residues. Trimming removed 3 bases from V and 3 bases from J; junction bases left unmatched: 4. The CDR3 bases are TGTGCCAGCAGTTTCTCAGGGGGTGCTAATGAAAAACTGTTTTTT. This gives the protein CASSFSGGANEKLFF.

The chain links TRBV7-2 to TRBJ2-2, with TRBD1 as a possible D gene (5 bases). Germline lookup yields CDR1 SGHTA and CDR2 FQGNSA. CDR3 length: 15 residues. Trimming pared 4 bases from V and 5 bases from J, leaving 14 bases between. The CDR3 region is CASSYQRGGTGELFF. The CDR3 region has the DNA TGTGCCAGCAGCTATCAAAGGGGTGGGACCGGGGAGCTGTTTTTT.

The rearrangement uses TRBV7-2 and TRBJ1-1; a weak D match, TRBD1 (5 bases). There are 15 residues in the CDR3. Trimming removed 3 bases at V and 0 bases at J, with 11 bases between. The germline V gene encodes CDR1 SGHTA and CDR2 FQGNSA. The CDR3 DNA reads TGTGCCAGCAGCTTGGGAGACAGAGTGAACACTGAAGCTTTCTTT. Translating gives CASSLGDRVNTEAFF.

The J gene is TRBJ2-5, the V gene TRBV4-1; 9 nucleotides agree with TRBD1. This CDR3 has 17 residues. The junction had 9 bases not matched to a gene; V was cut back by 0 bases and J by 4 bases. CDR1 and CDR2 (germline): MGHRA, YSYEKL. The CDR3 region is CASSQERWDRVLETQYF. CDR3 in DNA: TGCGCCAGCAGCCAAGAGCGCTGGGACAGGGTACTAGAGACCCAGTACTTC.

The chain is built from TRBV2 and TRBJ2-1; 10 bases agree with TRBD2. Germline CDR1 and CDR2: SNHLY and FYNNEI. The CDR3 length is 14 residues. V lost 6 bases to trimming and J lost 9 bases; unmatched junction nucleotides: 8. CDR3 region: CASRRLAGGLEQFF. The CDR3 DNA sequence: TGTGCCAGCAGAAGACTAGCGGGTGGCCTTGAGCAGTTCTTC. Together with reference TRBV2 and TRBJ2-1, the CDR3 gives the full variable domain: EPEVTQTPSHQVTQMGQEVILRCVPISNHLYFYWYRQILGQKVEFLVSFYNNEISEKSEIFDDQFSVERPDGSNFTLKIRSTKLEDSAMYFCASRRLAGGLEQFFGPGTRLTVL.

The chain couples TRBV11-2 to TRBJ1-1; D is unresolved. The CDR3 extends over 15 amino acids. In germline, CDR1 is SGHAT, CDR2 FQNNGV. Deletions cut 0 bases from V and 4 bases from J, with 12 bases between. Here the CDR3 DNA reads TGTGCCAGCAGCTTAGATCTGACGGGGTTCACTGAAGCTTTCTTT. Protein product: CASSLDLTGFTEAFF. The full variable domain, rest sourced from reference TRBV11-2 and TRBJ1-1, is EAGVAQSPRYKIIEKRQSVAFWCNPISGHATLYWYQQILGQGPKLLIQFQNNGVVDDSQLPKDRFSAERLKGVDSTLKIQPAKLEDSAVYLCASSLDLTGFTEAFFGQGTRLTVV.

The chain combines TRBV13 with TRBJ2-2; D gene uncertain. Trimming removed 6 bases from V and 10 bases from J, with 15 bases in between. CDR3 length equals 13 residues. Germline V gives CDR1 PRHDT, CDR2 FYEKMQ (reference sequence). The DNA for the CDR3 is TGTGCCAGCAGGCTCGGACCCATCGAGGAGCTGTTTTTT. Its protein product is CASRLGPIEELFF.

This chain joins TRBV29-1 and TRBJ2-7, with TRBD1 matching 9 bases. Germline CDR1 and CDR2: SQVTM and ANQGSEA. With V trimmed by 8 bases and J by 2 bases, 10 bases remained unmatched. This CDR3 contains 14 residues. The DNA of the CDR3 is TGCAGCACCTCGGACAGGGGAGTTGCCTACGAGCAGTACTTC. As protein: CSTSDRGVAYEQYF.

The chain has TRBV29-1 and TRBJ1-1, with D possibly TRBD1 on 5 matching bases. The V gene lost 2 bases and the J gene lost 0 bases, with 16 bases spanning the gap. The germline V gene has CDR1 SQVTM and CDR2 ANQGSEA. The CDR3 spans 16 residues. The DNA for the CDR3 is TGCAGCGTTGAACGAGGGGCCCGGGGAATGAACACTGAAGCTTTCTTT. It codes for CSVERGARGMNTEAFF.

Points on this clone: This same CDR3 is encoded by further DNA sequences in the sample. The rearrangement uses TRBV9 and TRBJ1-2; 7 nucleotides align to TRBD1. CDR1 and CDR2 (germline): SGDLS, YYNGEE. The ends lost 4 bases at V and 2 bases at J; junction bases unmatched: 8. This CDR3 comprises 15 residues. The CDR3 DNA follows: TGTGCCAGCAGCTTCCGACAGGGAGGCAACTATGGCTACACCTTC. Protein sequence: CASSFRQGGNYGYTF.

The CDR3 loop reads CASSPMFVQKRYEQFF. The CDR3 coding sequence is TGCGCCAGCAGCCCCATGTTCGTTCAGAAGAGGTATGAGCAGTTCTTC. V gene TRBV4-1 combines with J gene TRBJ2-1; the D is unclear. V was shortened by 4 bases and J by 8 bases, with 21 bases between the two germline ends. The CDR3 runs 16 residues. Germline lookup yields CDR1 MGHRA and CDR2 YSYEKL.

This clone was seen only a few times. The chain combines TRBV5-6 with TRBJ2-7; D gene ambiguous. CDR3 length equals 12 residues. Germline V gives CDR1 SGHDT, CDR2 YYEEEE. Trimming cost V 1 base and J 5 bases, with 7 bases left between them. CDR3 DNA: TGTGCCAGCAGCTTGTATAGCCACGAGCAGTACGTC. It is translated as CASSLYSHEQYV.

The chain couples TRBV4-1 to TRBJ1-4, with 8 bases lining up with TRBD1. The CDR3 runs 16 residues. CDR1 is MGHRA and CDR2 is YSYEKL in the germline V gene. V shed 5 bases, J shed 7 bases, and the junction held 12 bases outside the gene matches. The CDR3 nucleotides read TGCGCCAGCAGCGAGGACAGGGCGGACGGGGGTGAAAAACTGTTTTTT. It codes for CASSEDRADGGEKLFF.

This clone was found once. The chain links TRBV12-3 or TRBV12-4 to TRBJ1-2; the D gene is possibly TRBD1 (6 bases). V lost 8 bases to trimming and J lost 6 bases, with 13 bases between them. This CDR3 region has 12 residues. CDR3 residues: CASRWGADGYTF. The CDR3 DNA is TGTGCCAGCCGGTGGGGGGCCGATGGCTACACCTTC.